Sequencing of this TCR beta chain was carried out in a study of T cells in Graves' hyperthyroidism and ophthalmopathy (dated by TCRdb to between 2018 and 2021). In the study overall: Peripheral blood was collected at initial diagnosis, before any treatment. For training and testing, the 100 patients in the discovery cohort were randomly divided in a 7:3 ratio. After sampling, hyperthyroidism patients received methimazole starting at 30 mg daily, and ophthalmopathy patients received high-dose intravenous methylprednisolone. Whether ophthalmopathy could be predicted prospectively was tested in an independent validation cohort made up of fewer than 20 hyperthyroidism patients plus 17 patients who later progressed to ophthalmopathy. In addition, the study compared T-cell repertoires in thyroid tissue and in blood from a handful of Graves' hyperthyroidism patients. According to the paper, TCR Vbeta CDR3 sequencing was carried out on more than 120 peripheral blood samples, which came from fewer than 50 ophthalmopathy, approximately 72 hyperthyroidism and approximately 17 progressor patients. To identify TCR V-J signatures that set the groups apart, the researchers used a discovery cohort of approximately 98 patients, made up of 40 to 45 with Graves' ophthalmopathy and some 58 with stable Graves' hyperthyroidism. Findings and caveats that apply to the study as a whole: No statistical method was used to fix the sample size in advance, and group allocation was not hidden from the investigators. In validation, progression to ophthalmopathy was predicted by the model with roughly 69% sensitivity and 72.22% specificity, a median of 6.5 months before onset. Blood samples also contained most of the expanded thyroid clonotypes (frequency above 0.001), which suggests that blood repertoires may reflect thyroid immune responses. A 13 V-J signature model separated ophthalmopathy from stable hyperthyroidism, with 87.88% sensitivity and roughly 82% specificity in cross-validation and 80%/75% in testing.

CDR3 length: 18 amino acids, cysteine to phenylalanine. The read is trimmed to its CDR3 DNA, 54 bases read in frame from base 1. Ends trimmed: V by 6 bases, J by 9 bases; bases unmatched to a gene: 22. This clonotype has ten or more counts. Its antigen remains unidentified. No base qualities exist here, and no much larger clone lies one base off it. The TCR beta CDR3 regions were amplified from RNA transcripts. A first-round RT-PCR of the TCR CDR3 used the HTBI primer set with the Qiagen OneStep RT-PCR kit. Libraries were constructed in a second round of multiplex PCR, after which size selection and purification were performed. The libraries were sequenced on an Illumina HiSeq2000 using paired-end 100 bp reads. Concerning the study's data processing: SOAPnuke was used to process the raw data, with reads discarded if the reads contained adapters or uncalled bases, had a mean Phred below 15, or lacked an exact constant-primer or identifier match. High-quality paired reads were merged using COPE v1.2.5, and each unique nucleotide sequence was defined as a clonotype. MiTCR v1.1 was used to align the clonotypes against IMGT TRBV, TRBD and TRBJ reference segments. The analysis included only V-J combinations with a frequency above 0.0001, which together covered roughly 99% of the repertoires. A TCS score was defined as the ratio between F50 (clonal expansion) and ExV (chaos), using BLOSUM62-based TCRdist between CDR3 peptides within each V-J. Welch's t-statistics and random forest reduced some 510 V-J features to about 12, which were used in a naive Bayes classifier (R e1071). TCRdb reworked the public reads: Q25 trimming with fastp, MiXCR clone assembly, productive beta chains retained. Each CDR3 protein appears once, grouped with its most common genes and DNA. What appears here as the V and J calls and clone size reflects TCRdb's work, not the paper's. The sample has hundreds of thousands of distinct CDR3 sequences on record, over 15% of them singletons. Jointly, the top ten make up under 20% of the sample.

Stable Graves' hyperthyroidism was defined as no progression to ophthalmopathy during 18 months of follow-up. Hyperthyroidism patients were aged 18 to 65 years and newly diagnosed, with disease duration of less than 2 months. The study excluded patients with uncontrolled infections, other autoimmune diseases, pregnancy or lactation. Diagnoses relied on clinical symptoms, serum thyroxine and TRAb, thyroid ultrasound and orbital computed tomography. Ficoll-Paque density gradient centrifugation was used to isolate PBMCs from around 10 ml of fresh peripheral blood. Total RNA was extracted using Trizol reagent, and RNA quality was assessed on an Agilent 2100 Bioanalyzer.

The sample was blood. The chain employs TRBV12-3 or TRBV12-4 and TRBJ1-5; 8 junctional bases match TRBD1. The sequence was collected from a woman between 18 and 30 years old with Graves' hyperthyroidism. The DNA sequence follows: TGTGCCAGCAGCCTGCTTCGCCCACCGGACAGGGTTCCTCGGCCCCAGCATTTT. This is translated as CASSLLRPPDRVPRPQHF.